These 11 T cell receptor beta chains were sequenced from one sample in a study of blood T cells in healthy people across ages. Alongside a J-beta primer mix, a sample-barcoded 5' primer served in a second PCR lasting roughly 6 to 11 cycles. TCRdb fed the 5' RACE reads into MiXCR, producing one record per CDR3 protein. The profile shows 650,000 or so distinct CDR3 sequences, 40% to 65% of them singletons. Sequencing was done on a sample of blood. The receptors come from a woman of 80 years or more in good health.

This clonotype was observed a few times. Being one base from a much bigger clone, this may be a read error. V is TRBV29-1 and J is TRBJ2-7, with TRBD2 matching over 10 bases. V shed 3 bases and J 7 bases; nucleotides not matched to a gene: 18. CDR1 is SQVTM, CDR2 ANQGSEA, per germline. The CDR3 is 17 residues long. The CDR3 bases are TGCAGCGTTGACCTGCTAGGGACTAGCGCTAACTACAATGAGCAGTACTTC. Translation gives CSVDLLGTSANYNEQYF.

Many counts were recorded for this clonotype. V is TRBV11-2 and J is TRBJ2-3; 8 nucleotides match TRBD1. V shed 5 bases, J shed 4 bases, and the junction held 2 bases outside the gene matches. CDR3 length equals 13 residues. Germline V gene sequence: CDR1 SGHAT, CDR2 FQNNGV. The CDR3 nucleotides are TGTGCCAGCAGCCCAGGGGGCTCAGATACGCAGTATTTT. Translating it yields CASSPGGSDTQYF.

In regard to this clonotype: A much larger clonotype is one base distant, so this may be a read error. The chain is built from TRBV15 and TRBJ2-3; TRBD1 is a possible D gene (5 bases). Per the germline V gene, CDR1 is LNHNV and CDR2 is YYDKDF (reference sequence). The CDR3 extends over 15 amino acids. CDR3 residues: CATSSLRVMTDTRYF. The CDR3 coding sequence is TGTGCCACCAGCAGTCTAAGGGTAATGACAGATACGCGGTATTTT.

V gene TRBV28 combines with J gene TRBJ2-2, with D maybe TRBD1 (6 bases). This CDR3 has 13 amino acids. Trimming took off 6 bases at V and 6 bases at J, with 11 bases between the two ends. Germline values: CDR1 MDHEN, CDR2 SYDVKM. The CDR3 region has the DNA TGTGCCAGCAGGGCTCAGGGGTCCGGGGAGCTGTTTTTT. As protein: CASRAQGSGELFF. The whole variable domain, filled in from reference TRBV28 and TRBJ2-2, reads DVKVTQSSRYLVKRTGEKVFLECVQDMDHENMFWYRQDPGLGLRLIYFSYDVKMKEKGDIPEGYSVSREKKERFSLILESASTNQTSMYLCASRAQGSGELFFGEGSRLTVL.

The chain uses TRBV29-1 and TRBJ2-5; possibly TRBD2 for D (6 bases). V was cut by 0 bases and J by 9 bases, with 14 bases left in between. This CDR3 has 13 residues. The germline V gene encodes CDR1 SQVTM and CDR2 ANQGSEA. CDR3 amino acids: CSVEDFRPGAQYF. CDR3 nucleotide sequence: TGCAGCGTTGAAGATTTCCGTCCGGGGGCCCAGTACTTC.

The J gene is TRBJ1-2, the V gene TRBV12-3 or TRBV12-4; D unclear. This CDR3 has 15 amino acids. The V and J ends lost 6 bases and 4 bases respectively, with 18 bases between them. The CDR3 bases are TGTGCCAGCAGCCGGCGTGGAGAGTTGGGCTATGGCTACACCTTC. Translation: CASSRRGELGYGYTF.

The sample holds many counts of this clonotype. The V call is TRBV28, the J call TRBJ2-1, with 9 bases lining up with TRBD1. The CDR3 covers 16 residues. With V trimmed by 3 bases and J by 8 bases, 11 bases remained unmatched. The V gene's germline CDR1 is MDHEN and CDR2 SYDVKM. In nucleotides, the CDR3 is TGTGCCAGCAGTTTGGGACAGGGCCTACCCAGGGATGAGCAGTTCTTC. It encodes CASSLGQGLPRDEQFF. The variable domain in full, completed from reference TRBV28 and TRBJ2-1, reads DVKVTQSSRYLVKRTGEKVFLECVQDMDHENMFWYRQDPGLGLRLIYFSYDVKMKEKGDIPEGYSVSREKKERFSLILESASTNQTSMYLCASSLGQGLPRDEQFFGPGTRLTVL.

This clonotype was detected a few times. V gene TRBV9 combines with J gene TRBJ2-1; 9 bases are shared with TRBD2. CDR1 is SGDLS, CDR2 YYNGEE, per germline. V lost 3 bases to trimming and J lost 9 bases; unmatched junction nucleotides: 7. The CDR3 is made up of 14 amino acids. CDR3 coding DNA: TGTGCCAGCAGCGAGGGACTAGCTGATATTGAGCAGTTCTTC. This codes for CASSEGLADIEQFF.

In this sample, this clonotype turned up many times. The rearrangement links TRBV5-8 to TRBJ2-5, with 9 positions matching TRBD1. This CDR3 is built from 16 residues. CDR1 is SGHTS, CDR2 YDEGEE, per germline. J lost 5 bases, V lost 3 bases, and 11 bases had no gene match. CDR3 amino acids: CASSYEGTGWFETQYF. CDR3 bases: TGTGCCAGCAGCTATGAAGGGACAGGGTGGTTCGAGACCCAGTACTTC.

A word on this clonotype: A read error may be the cause here, since a much bigger clone is one base away. This chain links TRBV5-1 with TRBJ2-5; weak D call: TRBD1 (6 bases). This CDR3 has 14 residues. The germline CDR1 and CDR2 sequences are SGHRS and YFSETQ. The CDR3 loop is CTSRDTSVQETQYF. The CDR3 DNA reads TGCACCAGCAGGGACACTAGTGTCCAAGAGACCCAGTACTTC.

The chain couples TRBV20-1 to TRBJ2-5; perhaps TRBD2 as D (6 bases). Trimming pared 0 bases from V and 4 bases from J, leaving 15 bases between. Germline lookup yields CDR1 DFQATT and CDR2 SNEGSKA (reference sequence). This CDR3 has 15 residues. The CDR3 sequence is CSARDASDGRETQYF. For the CDR3, the DNA is TGCAGTGCTAGAGACGCAAGTGACGGGAGAGAGACCCAGTACTTC.